A single sample is the source of the 8 T cell receptor beta chains below, sequenced in a study of cytomegalovirus exposure and HLA in healthy donors. Here immunoSEQ multiplex PCR was the method, and the copy in TCRdb shows in-frame clones only, minus some. This sample has 200,000 to 300,000 clones; about 88% occur once, and the top ten carry approximately 12%. Sequencing input: PBMCs. These receptors came from a young man in good health and CMV-seropositive.

The gene calls are TRBV2 and TRBJ2-3; TRBD1 might be the D (5 bases). The CDR3 spans 15 residues. Trimming cost V 4 bases and J 2 bases, with 13 bases left between them. Looked up from germline, CDR1 is SNHLY and CDR2 is FYNNEI. The CDR3 loop reads CASSVDSPNTDTQYF. CDR3 coding DNA: TGTGCCAGCAGTGTCGACAGCCCAAACACAGATACGCAGTATTTT.

The rearrangement uses TRBV25-1 and TRBJ2-2; D may be TRBD2 (6 bases). Germline CDR1 MGHDK, CDR2 SYGVNS. CDR3 size: 16 residues. V lost 8 bases and J lost 1, with 17 bases in between. This chain's CDR3 is CASSPRGLGNTGELFF. The CDR3 nucleotides are TGTGCCAGCTCCCCGCGGGGCCTCGGGAACACCGGGGAGCTGTTTTTT.

V and J are TRBV9 and TRBJ2-1; 14 positions agree with TRBD2. The CDR3 runs 14 residues. The V segment lost 3 bases and the J segment 9 bases; nucleotides outside the gene matches: 2. The germline V gene has CDR1 SGDLS and CDR2 YYNGEE. The CDR3, as DNA: TGTGCCAGCAGCGCGGGACTAGCGGGAGTTGAGCAGTTCTTC. The encoded protein is CASSAGLAGVEQFF.

This sequence joins TRBV6-1 and TRBJ1-3, with D hard to call. From germline, CDR1 is MNHNS and CDR2 SASEGT. This CDR3 has 15 residues. With 2 bases removed from V and 3 bases from J, the gap between germline ends came to 11 bases. CDR3 protein: CASSETATGGNTIYF. The DNA for the CDR3 is TGTGCCAGCAGTGAAACTGCGACCGGTGGAAACACCATATATTTT.

The V and J genes are TRBV21-1 and TRBJ2-7; TRBD2, as called in the table, went unchecked against the DNA. TRBV21-1 is an annotated pseudogene. There are 16 residues in the CDR3. This CDR3 is CASSKGERALTYEQYF. The DNA of the CDR3 is TGTGCCAGCAGCAAAGGTGAGCGGGCCTTAACCTACGAGCAGTACTTC.

This clone occurred once. The chain uses TRBV27 and TRBJ2-7; D not certain. V lost 2 bases and J 4 bases, leaving 9 bases between the germline ends. CDR3 size: 13 residues. Germline V gene lookup returns CDR1 MNHEY and CDR2 SMNVEV (reference sequence). CDR3 residues: CASSLASPYEQYF. CDR3 bases: TGTGCCAGCAGTTTAGCTAGTCCTTACGAGCAGTACTTC.

V gene TRBV29-1 combines with J gene TRBJ2-7; maybe TRBD1 (5 bases). This CDR3 comprises 12 residues. Per germline, CDR1 SQVTM and CDR2 ANQGSEA. Trimming pared 6 bases from V and 7 bases from J, leaving 16 bases between. The CDR3 is CSVTDRPEEQYF. The CDR3 nucleotides read TGCAGCGTCACCGACAGACCGGAGGAGCAGTACTTC.

The genes are TRBV7-3 and TRBJ2-5; 12 bases are a match to TRBD2. Germline trimming cut 4 bases from V and 3 bases from J; bases unmatched to any gene: 3. CDR3 length: 15 amino acids. Germline V lookup: CDR1 SGHTA, CDR2 FQGTGA. The CDR3, as DNA: TGTGCCAGCAGCTCGACTAGCGGGAGAGAAGAGACCCAGTACTTC. It yields the protein CASSSTSGREETQYF.